A selection of T cell receptor beta chains follows, all from one sample in a study of cytomegalovirus exposure and HLA in healthy donors. Only in-frame clones appear in the TCRdb table, and some are missing; sequencing was by immunoSEQ multiplex PCR. The table lists around 150,000 clones, about 80% of them singletons. What was sequenced was PBMCs. All receptors come from a man aged 25-40 years in good health and CMV-seropositive. CDR3s leave out the opening cysteine and the closing phenylalanine or tryptophan. D genes are given only for firm matches.

CDR3 protein: ASSPKRQGAEKLF; V gene: TRBV21-1; D gene: -
CDR3 protein: ASSSYRGLDYGYT; V gene: TRBV7-3; D gene: TRBD1
CDR3 protein: ASSLDWTGATYEQY; V gene: TRBV11-2; D gene: TRBD1
CDR3 protein: ASSLNTDNEQF; V gene: TRBV9; D gene: -
CDR3 protein: ASSSVRSGRTNTGELF; V gene: TRBV11-2; D gene: TRBD2
CDR3 protein: ASSWARGLAGGPNEQF; V gene: TRBV2; D gene: TRBD2
CDR3 protein: ASSLLGNEQF; V gene: TRBV11-2; D gene: -
CDR3 protein: ASSLSVSTNEKLF; V gene: TRBV5-1; D gene: -
CDR3 protein: ASSHMAGGKGNTIY; V gene: TRBV4-2; D gene: -
CDR3 protein: ASSFQGENTEAF; V gene: TRBV5-1; D gene: -
CDR3 protein: ASSEAAHLEQY; V gene: TRBV6-1; D gene: -
CDR3 protein: ASSRQGVHSYEQY; V gene: TRBV4-2; D gene: TRBD1
CDR3 protein: ASAKEGRAF; V gene: TRBV7-9; D gene: -
CDR3 protein: ASSLGTVQQETQY; V gene: TRBV5-1; D gene: TRBD1
CDR3 protein: ASSQGENNQPQH; V gene: TRBV5-8; D gene: -
CDR3 protein: ASSQARGTDTQY; V gene: TRBV4-1; D gene: TRBD1
CDR3 protein: ASSPQGDSPTQY; V gene: TRBV7-6; D gene: -
CDR3 protein: ASTRSRVPYNEQF; V gene: TRBV6-1; D gene: -
CDR3 protein: ASSLGVESEQY; V gene: TRBV11-3; D gene: -
CDR3 protein: ASSVEVGSNQPQH; V gene: TRBV2; D gene: -
CDR3 protein: ASSFPPFEAF; V gene: TRBV28; D gene: -
CDR3 protein: ASSPGTGGNQPQH; V gene: TRBV5-8; D gene: TRBD1
CDR3 protein: ASSYGQGAHVYGYT; V gene: TRBV6-5; D gene: TRBD1
CDR3 protein: ASSEAGALYEQY; V gene: TRBV5-4; D gene: -
CDR3 protein: AISESNSNYGYT; V gene: TRBV10-3; D gene: -
CDR3 protein: ASSLGLPYRVEQY; V gene: TRBV5-1; D gene: -
CDR3 protein: SSGQDSYGYT; V gene: TRBV7-9; D gene: TRBD1
CDR3 protein: ASSEALVQGIYEQY; V gene: TRBV10-2; D gene: -
CDR3 protein: ASSLGGFRRTNEKLF; V gene: TRBV28; D gene: -
CDR3 protein: ASSPPGTVAIEQY; V gene: TRBV18; D gene: TRBD1
CDR3 protein: ASSLGGSYSPLH; V gene: TRBV5-4; D gene: -
CDR3 protein: ASSLSGGDTQY; V gene: TRBV7-3; D gene: TRBD2
CDR3 protein: ASSEDPGGQGGNEKLF; V gene: TRBV6-1; D gene: -
CDR3 protein: ASSESIQNIQY; V gene: TRBV7-2; D gene: -
CDR3 protein: ASSPQTGETDTQY; V gene: TRBV5-1; D gene: -
CDR3 protein: ASSRAGMNTEAF; V gene: TRBV14; D gene: -
CDR3 protein: ASSKKTGTSGGAGTGELF; V gene: TRBV9; D gene: TRBD2
CDR3 protein: ASSRRGSGGSAEQY; V gene: TRBV21-1; D gene: -
CDR3 protein: ASTLTGTSDYNEQF; V gene: TRBV5-1; D gene: TRBD2
CDR3 protein: ASSVVTESSEQY; V gene: TRBV9; D gene: -
CDR3 protein: ASSRQGAGGTEAF; V gene: TRBV7-3; D gene: TRBD1
CDR3 protein: ATRAAATSDEQY; V gene: TRBV7-2; D gene: -
CDR3 protein: ASTPDWSWNSPLH; V gene: TRBV6-5; D gene: -
CDR3 protein: ASSVAGNLGNEQF; V gene: TRBV9; D gene: -
CDR3 protein: ASAEGQGYEQY; V gene: TRBV10-1; D gene: TRBD1
CDR3 protein: AWTGDRRKYEQY; V gene: TRBV30; D gene: TRBD1
CDR3 protein: AADRGKQNTEAF; V gene: TRBV19; D gene: TRBD1
CDR3 protein: ASSPRGLGEYEQY; V gene: TRBV2; D gene: -
CDR3 protein: ASSPGGSVGTGELF; V gene: TRBV5-1; D gene: -
CDR3 protein: SVGWTGGYQETQY; V gene: TRBV29-1; D gene: TRBD2
CDR3 protein: ASSSTGGNQPQH; V gene: TRBV18; D gene: -